The T cell receptor (beta chain) described here comes from a study of CD8 T cells in ankylosing spondylitis (dated by TCRdb to about 2017). As for the study more broadly: The study profiled T cell receptor beta repertoires in healthy donors and ankylosing spondylitis patients to find disease-linked TCR variants. Peripheral blood was sampled, and synovial fluid was additionally collected from ankylosing spondylitis patients. The full study cohort was made up of under 30 ankylosing spondylitis patients and around 100 healthy donors. On the study overall, not on this receptor specifically: The disease-linked clones showed a CD8+ phenotype and occurred at relatively low frequencies in peripheral blood. A TCR beta motif of about 8 highly homologous amino acid variants appeared characteristic of blood from ankylosing spondylitis patients. Some of the motif variants had been reported before in the synovial fluid and blood of reactive arthritis patients, a finding that suggests common disease-initiation mechanisms. According to the report, matched synovial fluid samples from ankylosing spondylitis patients were significantly enriched for the disease-linked clones.

Note on this clonotype: What this receptor recognizes is not known. Base qualities are not provided; no much larger clone lies one nucleotide away.

Instrument on record: Illumina HiSeq 2500. Quantitative 5'-RACE with molecular barcodes was the method used to prepare the TCR beta libraries. Per the authors' processing: A new computational method, built on a probabilistic model of VDJ rearrangement, was used to identify disease-linked TCR variants. TCRdb trimmed public reads at Q25 via fastp, called clones via MiXCR and kept in-frame beta chains. Under each unique CDR3 protein, matching rows form one entry showing the most common genes and DNA. These V and J calls rely on TCRdb rather than the paper's analysis. In this sample the table shows fewer than 750,000 distinct CDR3 sequences, roughly 19% of which occur a single time. Around 19% of the sample comes from the top ten. Per the germline V gene, SGHTA is the CDR1 and FQGNSA is the CDR2. From V the trimming removes 6 bases and from J it removes 4 bases, while the gene matches leave 5 bases of the junction unaccounted for. Its CDR3 holds 15 amino acids, cysteine through phenylalanine. Just the 45-base CDR3 DNA is kept, in frame starting at base 1.

The TCR comes from a male donor with ankylosing spondylitis. Sequencing was carried out using blood, either unsorted or a sorted T cell fraction (not recorded which). The chain uses TRBV7-2 and TRBJ2-1, with 11 bases matching TRBD2. The CDR3 protein sequence reads: CASSGGTSGYNEQFF. The sequenced DNA: TGTGCCAGCAGTGGTGGGACTAGCGGTTACAATGAGCAGTTCTTC.